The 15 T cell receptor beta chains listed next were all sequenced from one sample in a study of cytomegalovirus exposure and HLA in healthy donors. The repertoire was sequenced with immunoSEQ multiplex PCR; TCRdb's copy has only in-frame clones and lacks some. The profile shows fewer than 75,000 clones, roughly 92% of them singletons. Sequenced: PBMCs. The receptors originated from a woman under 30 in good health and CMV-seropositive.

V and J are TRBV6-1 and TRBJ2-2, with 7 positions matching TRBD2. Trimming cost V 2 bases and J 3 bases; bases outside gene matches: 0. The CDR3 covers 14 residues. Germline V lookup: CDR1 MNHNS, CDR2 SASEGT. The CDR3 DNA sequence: TGTGCCAGCAGTGAACTAGCGGACACCGGGGAGCTGTTTTTT. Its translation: CASSELADTGELFF.

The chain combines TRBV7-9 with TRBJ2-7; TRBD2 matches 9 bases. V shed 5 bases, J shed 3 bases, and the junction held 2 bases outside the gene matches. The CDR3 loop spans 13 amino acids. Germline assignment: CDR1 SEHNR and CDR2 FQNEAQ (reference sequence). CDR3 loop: CASSSGRFYEQYF. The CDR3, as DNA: TGTGCCAGCAGCAGCGGGAGGTTCTACGAGCAGTACTTC.

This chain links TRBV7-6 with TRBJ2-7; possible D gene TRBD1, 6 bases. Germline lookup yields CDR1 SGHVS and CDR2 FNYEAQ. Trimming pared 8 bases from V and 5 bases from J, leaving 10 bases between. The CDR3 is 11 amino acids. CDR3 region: CASSHRDEQYF. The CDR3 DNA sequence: TGTGCCAGCTCCCACAGGGACGAGCAGTACTTC.

The CDR3 reads CASSALGEGRAKNIQYF. The CDR3 nucleotides are TGTGCCAGCAGCGCCCTCGGGGAGGGTCGAGCCAAAAACATTCAGTACTTC. The chain has TRBV27 and TRBJ2-4, with 7 nucleotides matching TRBD2. Per germline, CDR1 MNHEY and CDR2 SMNVEV (reference sequence). V lost 6 bases, J lost 0 bases, and 11 bases stayed unmatched. CDR3 length: 17 amino acids.

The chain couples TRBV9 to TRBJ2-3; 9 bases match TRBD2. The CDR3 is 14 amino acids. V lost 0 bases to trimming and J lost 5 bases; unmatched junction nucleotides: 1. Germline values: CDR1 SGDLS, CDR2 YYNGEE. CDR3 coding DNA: TGTGCCAGCAGCGTAGAAGCGGGAGGAGATACGCAGTATTTT. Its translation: CASSVEAGGDTQYF.

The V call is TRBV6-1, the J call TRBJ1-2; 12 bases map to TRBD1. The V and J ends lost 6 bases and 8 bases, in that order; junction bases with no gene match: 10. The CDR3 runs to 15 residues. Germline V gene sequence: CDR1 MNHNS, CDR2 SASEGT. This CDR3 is CASRAGTGGERGYTF. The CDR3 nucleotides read TGTGCCAGCAGGGCCGGGACAGGGGGCGAGAGGGGCTACACCTTC.

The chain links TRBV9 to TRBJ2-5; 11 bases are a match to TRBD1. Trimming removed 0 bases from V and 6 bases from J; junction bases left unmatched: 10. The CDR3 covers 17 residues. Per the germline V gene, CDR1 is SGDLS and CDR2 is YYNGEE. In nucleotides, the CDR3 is TGTGCCAGCAGCGTAGATTGGACAGGGGGCACTAATAAGACCCAGTACTTC. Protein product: CASSVDWTGGTNKTQYF. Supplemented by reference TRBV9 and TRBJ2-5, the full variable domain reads DSGVTQTPKHLITATGQRVTLRCSPRSGDLSVYWYQQSLDQGLQFLIQYYNGEERAKGNILERFSAQQFPDLHSELNLSSLELGDSALYFCASSVDWTGGTNKTQYFGPGTRLLVL.

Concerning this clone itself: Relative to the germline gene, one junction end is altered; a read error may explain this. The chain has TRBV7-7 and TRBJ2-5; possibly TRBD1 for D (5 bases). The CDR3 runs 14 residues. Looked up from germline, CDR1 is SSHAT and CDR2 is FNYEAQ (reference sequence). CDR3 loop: CASSLSGNRETQYF. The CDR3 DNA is TGTGCTAGCAGCTTATCAGGGAATAGGGAGACCCAGTACTTC.

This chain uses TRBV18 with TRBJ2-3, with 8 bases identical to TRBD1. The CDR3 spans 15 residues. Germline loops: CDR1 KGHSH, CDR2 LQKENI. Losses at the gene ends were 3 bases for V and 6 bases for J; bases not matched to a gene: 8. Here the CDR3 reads CASSPQGARADTQYF. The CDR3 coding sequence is TGTGCCAGCTCACCTCAGGGGGCCCGGGCGGATACGCAGTATTTT.

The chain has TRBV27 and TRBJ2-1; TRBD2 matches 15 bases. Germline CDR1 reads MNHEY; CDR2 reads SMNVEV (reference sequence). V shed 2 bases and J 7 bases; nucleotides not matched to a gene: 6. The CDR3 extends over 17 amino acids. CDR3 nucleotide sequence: TGTGCCAGCAGTTTACGGACTAGCGGGAGGGCCGGAAATGAGCAGTTCTTC. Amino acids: CASSLRTSGRAGNEQFF.

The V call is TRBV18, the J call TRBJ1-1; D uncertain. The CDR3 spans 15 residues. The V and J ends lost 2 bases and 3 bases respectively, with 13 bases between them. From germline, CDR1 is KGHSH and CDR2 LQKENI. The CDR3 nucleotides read TGTGCCAGCTCACCAGGTTGGGCAGGCGACACTGAAGCTTTCTTT. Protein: CASSPGWAGDTEAFF.

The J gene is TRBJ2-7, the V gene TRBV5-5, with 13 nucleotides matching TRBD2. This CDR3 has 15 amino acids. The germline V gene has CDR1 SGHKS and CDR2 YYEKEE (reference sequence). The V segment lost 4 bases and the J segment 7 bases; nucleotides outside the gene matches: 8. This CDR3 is CASSLTSGGAWEQYF. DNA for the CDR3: TGTGCCAGCAGCCTCACTAGCGGGGGGGCCTGGGAGCAGTACTTC.

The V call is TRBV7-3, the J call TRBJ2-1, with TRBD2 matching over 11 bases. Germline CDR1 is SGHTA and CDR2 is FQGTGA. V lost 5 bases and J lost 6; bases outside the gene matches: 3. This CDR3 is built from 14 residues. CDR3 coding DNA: TGTGCCAGCAGCGTTAGCGGGGGGGTCAATGAGCAGTTCTTC. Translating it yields CASSVSGGVNEQFF.

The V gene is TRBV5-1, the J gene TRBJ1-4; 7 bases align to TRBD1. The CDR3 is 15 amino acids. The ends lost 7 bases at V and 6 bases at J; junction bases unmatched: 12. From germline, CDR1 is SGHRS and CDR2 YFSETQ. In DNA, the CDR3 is TGCGCCAGCCGCAAGGGGGACAGCTTTTATGAAAAACTGTTTTTT. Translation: CASRKGDSFYEKLFF.

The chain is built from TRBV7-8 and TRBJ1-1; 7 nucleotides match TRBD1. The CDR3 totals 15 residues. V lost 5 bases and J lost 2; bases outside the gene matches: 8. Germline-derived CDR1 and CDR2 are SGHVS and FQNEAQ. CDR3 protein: CASSPSGQINTEAFF. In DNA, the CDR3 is TGTGCCAGCAGCCCTTCGGGACAGATAAACACTGAAGCTTTCTTT.